This is a list of T cell receptor beta chains from one sample in a study of blood T cell repertoires in COVID-19. Here immunoSEQ multiplex PCR was the method, and the copy in TCRdb shows in-frame clones only, minus some. The table includes 250,000 to 300,000 clones, 86% detected once. Sequencing input: peripheral blood. The receptors were sampled from a man aged 30 to 45 with active or convalescent COVID-19. Each CDR3 is given with its conserved first and last residue. A D gene is named only where the DNA matches it firmly. The size of a clone is reported for some rows only, either as once, few or many, or as a class for expanded clones.

J | D | V | size | CDR3 | DNA
TRBJ1-1 | NA | TRBV5-5 | NA | CASSLGLDGTEAFF | TGTGCCAGCAGCTTGGGACTGGATGGGACTGAAGCTTTCTTT
TRBJ1-3 | NA | TRBV5-1 | NA | CASSFGISGNTIYF | TGCGCCAGCAGCTTCGGGATCTCTGGAAACACCATATATTTT
TRBJ2-3 | TRBD2 | TRBV7-3 | NA | CASSLIPAGGTDTQYF | TGTGCCAGCAGCTTAATTCCAGCGGGGGGGACAGATACGCAGTATTTT
TRBJ2-1 | TRBD2 | TRBV11-2 | NA | CASSSPSSGDYNEQFF | TGTGCCAGCAGCTCGCCCTCGAGCGGGGACTACAATGAGCAGTTCTTC
TRBJ2-7 | NA | TRBV5-4 | many | CASSLGLASYEQYF | TGTGCCAGCAGCTTGGGGCTAGCTTCCTACGAGCAGTACTTC
TRBJ2-2 | NA | TRBV19 | NA | CASSVRGGTNTGELFF | TGTGCCAGTAGTGTTAGGGGCGGAACGAACACCGGGGAGCTGTTTTTT
TRBJ2-3 | TRBD2 | TRBV23-1 | NA | CASSQSQGLAGGYMPQITQYF | TGCGCCAGCAGTCAATCTCAGGGACTAGCGGGGGGGTATATGCCACAGATAACGCAGTATTTT
TRBJ2-1 | TRBD2 | TRBV4-1 | NA | CASSQGGGRSYNEQFF | TGCGCCAGCAGCCAAGGGGGGGGGAGGTCCTACAATGAGCAGTTCTTC
TRBJ2-7 | TRBD2 | TRBV4-1 | few | CASSPLEVSGGSYEQYF | TGCGCCAGCAGCCCCCTAGAGGTCAGCGGGGGCAGCTACGAGCAGTACTTC
TRBJ1-4 | TRBD1 | TRBV4-1 | NA | CASSQAPGQRNEKLFF | TGCGCCAGCAGCCAAGCGCCGGGACAGCGTAATGAAAAACTGTTTTTT
TRBJ2-1 | TRBD2 | TRBV11-3 | NA | CASSLDGTMTEQFF | TGTGCCAGCAGCTTAGATGGGACTATGACCGAGCAGTTCTTC
TRBJ1-6 | NA | TRBV21-1 | NA | CASSKKPGNSPLHF | TGTGCCAGCAGCAAAAAGCCAGGGAATTCACCCCTCCACTTT
TRBJ2-3 | TRBD1 | TRBV7-2 | few | CASSLGGRGFTDTQYF | TGTGCCAGCAGCTTAGGGGGCAGGGGGTTCACAGATACGCAGTATTTT
TRBJ1-6 | NA | TRBV5-1 | NA | CASSSEQGGDSPLHF | TGCGCCAGCAGTAGCGAGCAGGGAGGCGATTCACCCCTCCACTTT
TRBJ2-3 | TRBD2 | TRBV7-2 | NA | CASSLGSGLGGGDTQYF | TGTGCCAGCAGCTTAGGGTCTGGACTAGGTGGGGGAGATACGCAGTATTTT
TRBJ2-7 | NA | TRBV7-9 | few | CASSLAAEQYF | TGTGCCAGCAGCTTAGCGGCCGAGCAGTACTTC
TRBJ1-3 | NA | TRBV5-1 | NA | CASSQGSGNTIYF | TGCGCCAGCAGTCAGGGGTCTGGAAACACCATATATTTT
TRBJ1-1 | NA | TRBV6-1 | NA | CASSEATSMNTEAFF | TGTGCCAGCAGTGAAGCTACTTCTATGAACACTGAAGCTTTCTTT
TRBJ1-1 | NA | TRBV18 | NA | CASSPASRGIGVMNTEAFF | TGTGCCAGCTCACCCGCCTCCAGGGGAATAGGGGTAATGAACACTGAAGCTTTCTTT
TRBJ1-6 | TRBD1 | TRBV11-1 | NA | CASSSQMPGQGFHF | TGTGCCAGCAGTTCGCAAATGCCGGGACAGGGATTCCACTTT
TRBJ2-2 | TRBD2 | TRBV9 | NA | CASSVFAGAGELFF | TGTGCCAGCAGCGTATTCGCGGGGGCCGGGGAGCTGTTTTTT
TRBJ1-1 | TRBD1 | TRBV2 | NA | CASSLGQPNTEAFF | TGTGCCAGCAGTTTGGGACAGCCGAACACTGAAGCTTTCTTT
TRBJ2-2 | TRBD2 | TRBV27 | NA | CASSSPQRGTQNTGELFF | TGTGCCAGCAGTTCTCCACAGCGGGGGACCCAAAACACCGGGGAGCTGTTTTTT
TRBJ2-5 | NA | TRBV30 | NA | CAWSVLQGPALVETQYF | TGTGCCTGGAGTGTACTACAGGGCCCGGCCTTGGTGGAGACCCAGTACTTC
TRBJ1-2 | NA | TRBV3-1/TRBV3-2 | NA | CASSQDFLGYTF | TGTGCCAGCAGCCAGGACTTTCTTGGCTACACCTTC
TRBJ1-1 | TRBD1 | TRBV5-6 | NA | CASSFRDRGAEAFF | TGTGCCAGCAGCTTCAGGGACAGGGGCGCTGAAGCTTTCTTT
TRBJ1-5 | NA | TRBV3-1/TRBV3-2 | NA | CASSQGYRSQPQHF | TGTGCCAGCAGCCAAGGTTACAGGTCCCAGCCCCAGCATTTT
TRBJ2-2 | TRBD2 | TRBV3-1/TRBV3-2 | NA | CASSLGGLAGPGELFF | TGTGCCAGCAGCCTTGGCGGTCTAGCGGGGCCCGGGGAGCTGTTTTTT
TRBJ2-3 | NA | TRBV19 | NA | CASSPQPGLSTDTQYF | TGTGCCAGTAGTCCCCAGCCCGGGTTAAGCACAGATACGCAGTATTTT
TRBJ1-1 | NA | TRBV7-3 | NA | CASSLNGGGNTEAFF | TGTGCCAGCAGCTTAAATGGCGGGGGGAACACTGAAGCTTTCTTT
TRBJ1-2 | TRBD1 | TRBV7-2 | NA | CASSLGGQGRSAYGYTF | TGTGCCAGCAGCTTAGGGGGACAGGGGAGGTCGGCCTATGGCTACACCTTC
TRBJ2-5 | TRBD2 | TRBV3-1/TRBV3-2 | NA | CASSQDAGGRETQYF | TGTGCCAGCAGCCAAGACGCGGGGGGGAGGGAGACCCAGTACTTC